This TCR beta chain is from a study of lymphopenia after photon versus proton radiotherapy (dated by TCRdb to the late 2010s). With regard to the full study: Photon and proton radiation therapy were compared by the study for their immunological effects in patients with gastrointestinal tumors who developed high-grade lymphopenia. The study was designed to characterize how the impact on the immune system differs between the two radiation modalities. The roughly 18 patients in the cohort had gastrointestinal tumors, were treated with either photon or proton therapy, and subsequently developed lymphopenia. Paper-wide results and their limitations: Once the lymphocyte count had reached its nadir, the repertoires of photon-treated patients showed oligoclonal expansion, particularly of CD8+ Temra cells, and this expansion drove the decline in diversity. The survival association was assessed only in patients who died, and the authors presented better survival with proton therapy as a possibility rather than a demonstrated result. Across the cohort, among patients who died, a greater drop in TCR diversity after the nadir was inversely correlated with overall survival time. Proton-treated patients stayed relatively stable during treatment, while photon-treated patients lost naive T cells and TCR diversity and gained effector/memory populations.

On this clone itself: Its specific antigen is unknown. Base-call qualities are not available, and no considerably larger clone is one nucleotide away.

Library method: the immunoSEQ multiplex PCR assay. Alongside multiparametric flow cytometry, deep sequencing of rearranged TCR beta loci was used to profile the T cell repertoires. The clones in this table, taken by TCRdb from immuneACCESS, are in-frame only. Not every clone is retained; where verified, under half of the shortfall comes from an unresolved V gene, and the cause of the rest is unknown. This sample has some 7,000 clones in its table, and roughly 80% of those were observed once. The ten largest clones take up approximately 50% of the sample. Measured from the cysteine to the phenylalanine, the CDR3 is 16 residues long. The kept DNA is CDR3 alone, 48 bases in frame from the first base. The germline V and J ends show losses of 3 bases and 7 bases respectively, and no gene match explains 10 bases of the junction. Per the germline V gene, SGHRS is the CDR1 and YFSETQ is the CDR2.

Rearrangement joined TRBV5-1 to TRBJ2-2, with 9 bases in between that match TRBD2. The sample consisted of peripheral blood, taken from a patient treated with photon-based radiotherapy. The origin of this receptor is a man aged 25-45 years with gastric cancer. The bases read TGCGCCAGCAGCTCTTTAGCGGGAGCAGGGGTCGGGGAGCTGTTTTTT. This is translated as CASSSLAGAGVGELFF. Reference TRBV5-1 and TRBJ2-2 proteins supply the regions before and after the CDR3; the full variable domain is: KAGVTQTPRYLIKTRGQQVTLSCSPISGHRSVSWYQQTPGQGLQFLFEYFSETQRNKGNFPGRFSGRQFSNSRSEMNVSTLELGDSALYLCASSSLAGAGVGELFFGEGSRLTVL.